The source of this T cell receptor beta chain is a study of blood T cell repertoires in COVID-19. On the study more broadly: Specimens from acute and convalescent COVID-19 originated in the United States, Italy and Spain. Sample material is recorded as cDNA or gDNA derived from T cells, B-cell-depleted T cells, or PBMCs.

The V segment lost 3 bases and the J segment 9 bases; nucleotides outside the gene matches: 8. The germline gives CDR1 MGHRA, CDR2 YSYEKL. The CDR3 has 15 residues. The authors' processing: It was from reference gene primer amplification that nucleated cell counts were estimated. Only in-frame clones appear in the TCRdb table, and some are missing; sequencing was by immunoSEQ multiplex PCR. V and J calls and clone size are copied from that table; D and trimming were computed from the DNA. Here the sample spans over 140,000 clones, about 82% being singletons. The sequencing sample was made of peripheral blood. The receptor's source is an elderly woman with active or convalescent COVID-19. The rearrangement joins TRBV4-1 to TRBJ1-6; 7 bases fit TRBD1. CDR3 sequence reads: CASSHQTGDFSPLHF. The CDR3 nucleotides read TGCGCCAGCAGCCACCAAACAGGGGATTTTTCACCCCTCCACTTT.